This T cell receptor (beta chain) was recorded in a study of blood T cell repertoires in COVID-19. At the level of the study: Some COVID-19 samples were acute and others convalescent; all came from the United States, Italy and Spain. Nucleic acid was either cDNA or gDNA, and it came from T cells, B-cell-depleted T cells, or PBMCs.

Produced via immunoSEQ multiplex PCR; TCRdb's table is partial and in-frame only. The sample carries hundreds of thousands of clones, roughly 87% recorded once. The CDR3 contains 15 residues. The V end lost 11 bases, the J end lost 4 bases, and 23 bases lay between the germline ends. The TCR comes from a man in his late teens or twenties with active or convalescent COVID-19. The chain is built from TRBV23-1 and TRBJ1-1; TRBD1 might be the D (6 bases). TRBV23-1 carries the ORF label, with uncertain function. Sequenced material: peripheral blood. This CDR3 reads CAPMGEGDRRTEAFF. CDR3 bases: TGCGCCCCAATGGGGGAGGGGGATAGGCGCACTGAAGCTTTCTTT.